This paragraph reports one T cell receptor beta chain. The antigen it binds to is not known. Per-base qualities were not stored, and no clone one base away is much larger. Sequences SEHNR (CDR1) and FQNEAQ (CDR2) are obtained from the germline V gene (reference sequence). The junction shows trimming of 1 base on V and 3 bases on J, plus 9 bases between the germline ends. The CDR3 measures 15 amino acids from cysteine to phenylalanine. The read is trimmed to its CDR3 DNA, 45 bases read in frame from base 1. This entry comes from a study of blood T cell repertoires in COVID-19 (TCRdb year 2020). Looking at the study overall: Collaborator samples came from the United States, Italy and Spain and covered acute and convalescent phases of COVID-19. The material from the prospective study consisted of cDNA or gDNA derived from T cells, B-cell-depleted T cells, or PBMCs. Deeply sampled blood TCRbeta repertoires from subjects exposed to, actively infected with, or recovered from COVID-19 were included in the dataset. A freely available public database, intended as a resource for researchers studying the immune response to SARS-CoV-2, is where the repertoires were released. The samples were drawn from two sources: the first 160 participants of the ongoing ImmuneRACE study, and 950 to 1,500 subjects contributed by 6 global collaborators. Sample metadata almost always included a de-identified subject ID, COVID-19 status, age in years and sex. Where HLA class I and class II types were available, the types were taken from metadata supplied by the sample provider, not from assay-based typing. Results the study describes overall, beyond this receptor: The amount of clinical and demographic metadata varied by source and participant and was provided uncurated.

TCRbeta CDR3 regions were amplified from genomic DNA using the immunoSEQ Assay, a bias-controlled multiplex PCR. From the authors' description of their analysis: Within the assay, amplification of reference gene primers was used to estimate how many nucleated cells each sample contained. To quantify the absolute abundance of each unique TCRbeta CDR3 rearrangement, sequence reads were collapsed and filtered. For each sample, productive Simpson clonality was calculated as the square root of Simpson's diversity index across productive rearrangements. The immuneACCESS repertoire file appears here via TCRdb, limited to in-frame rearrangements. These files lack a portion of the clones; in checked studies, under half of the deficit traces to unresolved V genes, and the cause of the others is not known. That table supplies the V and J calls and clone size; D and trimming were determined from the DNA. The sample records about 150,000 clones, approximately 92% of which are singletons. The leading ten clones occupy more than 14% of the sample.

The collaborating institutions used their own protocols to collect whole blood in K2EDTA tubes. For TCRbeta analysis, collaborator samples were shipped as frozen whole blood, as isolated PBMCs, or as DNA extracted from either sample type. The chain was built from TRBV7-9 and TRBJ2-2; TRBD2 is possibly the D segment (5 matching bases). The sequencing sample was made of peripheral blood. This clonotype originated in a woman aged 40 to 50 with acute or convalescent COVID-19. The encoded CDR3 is CASSLGSVDTGELFF. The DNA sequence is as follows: TGTGCCAGCAGCTTAGGTAGCGTCGACACCGGGGAGCTGTTTTTT. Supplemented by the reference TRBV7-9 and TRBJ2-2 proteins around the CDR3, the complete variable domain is DTGVSQNPRHKITKRGQNVTFRCDPISEHNRLYWYRQTLGQGPEFLTYFQNEAQLEKSRLLSDRFSAERPKGSFSTLEIQRTEQGDSAMYLCASSLGSVDTGELFFGEGSRLTVL.